This T cell receptor beta chain was captured by sequencing in a study of post-analysis software for immune sequencing data. Study-wide background: The disease courses spanned relapsing-remitting, secondary progressive and progressive-relapsing forms of multiple sclerosis. Broader study findings: Five TRBV segments, TRBV5-6, TRBV5-1 and TRBV20-1 among them, were found more frequent in patients than controls. Strong co-clustering by F measure was evident for samples that had been prepared in the same batch. A significant reduction in normalized Chao1 diversity was observed in multiple sclerosis patients versus controls.

Notes on this clonotype: Its antigen is undetermined. It may be a read error: a sequence one base away is much more abundant.

Sequencing libraries made from TCR beta cDNA carried unique molecular identifiers. From roughly 1 to 10 million T cells, roughly 0.5 million cDNA molecules were obtained. Via MiXCR, TCRdb re-called the PCR reads, giving one row per CDR3 protein. The sample records over 250,000 distinct CDR3 sequences, about 40% being singletons. Germline-derived CDR1 and CDR2 are LGHNT and FRNRAP. CDR3 size: 17 residues. After removal of 0 bases from V and 11 bases from J, the junction contained 16 bases not matched to a gene. The chain recombines TRBV12-5 with TRBJ2-5; 9 bases map to TRBD2. What was sequenced was blood. This TCR derives from a girl under 18 with multiple sclerosis. CDR3 bases: TGTGCTAGTGGTTTGGTCTTGGGGACTAGCATATACAATGAGCAGTACTTC. Its protein product is CASGLVLGTSIYNEQYF.